Described below is a single T cell receptor (beta chain) sequence and its context. The data were produced by immunoSEQ multiplex PCR, yet TCRdb's version contains in-frame clones alone and is incomplete. The sample gives 3,400 or so clones, 20% of which show up once; 7.5% to 9.5% is in the top ten. This sample was taken from a study of T cells in localized non-small cell lung cancer. CDR1 and CDR2 from the germline V gene are MNHGY and SAAAGT. The CDR3 totals 13 residues. Trimming cost V 6 bases and J 6 bases, with 12 bases left between them. The rearrangement joins TRBV6-8 to TRBJ1-5; possible D gene TRBD1, 6 bases. The receptor's source is a woman aged 35-75 years with stage III squamous cell lung carcinoma. The specimen comprised lung tumor tissue, sampled before any cancer treatment. CDR3 sequence reads: CASRTGGGQPQHF. The CDR3 region has the DNA TGTGCCAGCAGGACGGGAGGGGGTCAGCCCCAGCATTTT.